This T cell receptor (beta chain) originates from a study of cytotoxic CD8 clonotypes in ibrutinib-treated CLL. Study details: For this cohort, patients were about a dozen relapsed/refractory and about 14 treatment-naive, while some 18 were IGHV unmutated.

TCR beta libraries used about 1.9 micrograms of DNA from cryopreserved PBMCs. Assay: immunoSEQ multiplex PCR; the TCRdb copy retains only in-frame clones and omits some. Here the sample spans over 100,000 clones, about 58% being singletons. Concerning this clone: Its antigen is not identified.

V gave up 6 bases and J gave up 1 base, with 12 bases separating them. This CDR3 is built from 14 residues. The germline gives CDR1 MGHDK, CDR2 SYGVNS. The study, taken as a whole, reports: Age-matched healthy donor levels were exceeded by baseline clonality, which tracked circulating CD8+ T-cell counts. Higher clonality was seen at ibrutinib response and a return toward baseline at progression.

The V and J genes are TRBV25-1 and TRBJ1-1; D is possibly TRBD1 (5 bases). The receptor was isolated from a human donor with chronic lymphocytic leukemia. The sample here was PBMCs, taken after 24 months of ibrutinib treatment. CDR3 in DNA: TGTGCCAGCAGAGATACCGGGGGGAACACTGAAGCTTTCTTT. Translation gives CASRDTGGNTEAFF.